This T cell receptor beta chain was found in a study of cytomegalovirus exposure and HLA in healthy donors (dated by TCRdb to 2016 to 2017). Some background on the complete study: An earlier analysis of roughly 500 of the donors reported 250 to 300 Gb of sequence data and 90 million to 120 million unique TCR beta sequences obtained from roughly 180 million T cells. Five DR-DQ haplotypes were handled as single units for association and clustering because linkage in the cohort was strong. A later genetic analysis took genome-wide SNP genotypes for about 65% of the 666 donors and used that subset as a discovery cohort. Using immunosequencing, the study profiled T cell repertoires from fewer than 850 subjects and related those repertoires to cytomegalovirus serostatus. A later analysis re-analyzed previously published TCR beta repertoires from approximately 700 donors and added high-resolution HLA genotyping to study TCR occurrence patterns. Besides the first cohort of approximately 710 subjects, a separate validation cohort made up of 120 different subjects was used. All discovery cohort repertoires had been generated using a single sequencing platform. In the later analysis, no new phenotypic data were used to find candidate immune exposures; instead, reliance was placed on TCR beta sequences and their occurrence across donors. To predict cytomegalovirus infection status, the study combined high-throughput TCR immunosequencing, statistical association of individual TCRs with disease status, and machine learning. Approximately 300 gigabases of sequencing data and roughly 81 million unique TCR sequences made up an early release that covered approximately 620 HLA-typed donors. The genetic ancestry cluster associated with self-reported Caucasian donors included around four fifths of the 350 to 500 genotyped donors. The aim of the study was to test whether cataloging public T cell receptors could identify signatures of past pathogen exposure. HLA typing covered class I and class II loci at four-digit resolution. To decide whether each TCR beta V gene segment behaved as functional or pseudogenic, an earlier analysis of approximately 600 of the donors relied on high-throughput TCR beta sequencing. The number of typed donors differed by locus: about 629-630 for A, B, C, DRB1 and DQB1; approximately 530 for DQA1; some 590 for DPA1; and 400 to 480 for DPB1. Donor age, sex, ethnicity and CMV serostatus were collected together with the repertoire data. Across 398 genotyped donors of the cohort, an average of about 240,000 unique TCR beta nucleotide sequences per donor were sequenced, and roughly 20% of those sequences were non-productive.

Libraries were built with the immunoSEQ multiplex PCR assay. For the multiplex PCR, a mixture combining 60 forward primers for TCR Vbeta segments and 13 reverse primers for TCR Jbeta segments was used. The CDR3 region of rearranged TCR beta genes was amplified from genomic DNA with a multiplex PCR assay. On the Illumina HiSeq System, the amplified TCR beta libraries were sequenced as 87-base-pair reads. From the authors' description of their analysis: Across the 670 or so repertoires, a later analysis counted 60 million to 90 million unique TCR beta chains, some 11 million of which were shared by at least two donors. Raw reads were error-corrected and collapsed into unique sequences with a nearest-neighbor algorithm that merged closely related sequences to remove PCR and sequencing errors. Alignment of CDR3 sequences to IMGT reference sequences was used to assign V, D and J gene segments. For a sequence to be retained, at least a six-nucleotide match to both a V gene segment and a J gene segment was required. A rearrangement was called productive if the CDR3 had no stop codons and remained in frame with V and J, and every other rearrangement was called non-productive. Following IMGT convention, CDR3 was defined as the stretch from the second conserved V-encoded cysteine up to the conserved J-encoded phenylalanine. The earlier analysis of about 570 of the donors excluded any sequence lacking an unambiguous match to a single V gene segment. In an earlier analysis of some 590 of the donors, a V segment was called functional when productive rearrangements were above 56.7%, and segregating when the standard deviation between donors exceeded 5%. A statistical classification framework was built for diagnosing cytomegalovirus status from the catalog of TCR beta chain sequences. In a later analysis, V and J genes were assigned by comparing TCR nucleotide sequences against IMGT/GENE-DB human TR gene sequences. The TCRdist pipeline was used in a later analysis to assign CDR3 sequences and most-parsimonious VDJ recombination scenarios. In a later analysis, every TCR beta chain was defined by the combination of its CDR3 amino acid sequence and its V-gene family, and reads without a unique V-gene family were dropped. In a later analysis, approximately 640 highly shared, low-generation-probability nucleotide sequences were removed to address suspected cross-contamination and a sequencing artifact. A later analysis calculated a clonal expansion index for each public chain from normalized within-repertoire ranks of inferred template counts. In a later analysis, generation probabilities were computed with a VDJ recombination model fitted to out-of-frame rearrangements, and the resulting probabilities were checked against IGoR. In a later analysis, hypergeometric tests were used to score TCR-TCR, TCR-HLA and TCR-CMV co-occurrence, with a repertoire-size bias correction applied to TCR pairs. To estimate false discovery rates, a later analysis permuted the HLA or CMV assignments 20 times. A later analysis grouped co-occurring TCRs with DBSCAN, adding TCRdist sequence similarity when clustering within HLA-allele-positive subsets. For co-occurrence clustering, repertoires with fewer than 30,000 or more than 120,000 public chains were excluded, along with five repertoires with anomalous nucleotide sharing. TCRdb's version of the immuneACCESS table is confined to in-frame rearrangements and falls short of the full clone set. An unresolved V gene accounts for under half of the shortfall where checked; the remainder is of unknown origin. V, J and clone size are taken as reported in that table, and D and trimming were inferred from the DNA itself. Recorded for this sample are around 150,000 clones; roughly 77% of them occurred a single time. The ten largest clones represent approximately 2.1% of the sample.

What the authors observed across the whole study: This cohort had only TCR beta chains sequenced, and the lack of alpha or paired-chain data limited which features could be detected. Because counts were too low, seventeen rarely observed V segments, including chromosome 9 orphons, were left out of the earlier analysis of over 550 of the donors. In a later analysis, 16,951 TCR beta sequences were associated with specific HLA alleles at a false discovery rate of 0.05. According to the authors, the approach could potentially be generalized to other disease states and immunological phenotypes. A later analysis found that HLA-associated TCR beta chains were more clonally expanded and had lower generation probabilities than equally common non-associated chains. Roughly uniform sequencing depth across donors was assumed in presence/absence analyses, although this assumption may not hold. In an earlier analysis of some 550 of the donors, most TCR beta V segments were observed in productive rearrangements about 90% or about 30% of the time, broadly matching IMGT annotations. While some public TCRs were present in many individuals, most TCR sequences turned up only very rarely across donors. According to a later analysis, parvovirus B19, influenza, CMV and Epstein-Barr virus appeared linked to several top co-occurrence clusters. When HLA alleles, especially DR and DQ, strongly co-occurred, TCR associations were difficult to assign to individual alleles. Three of the identified cytomegalovirus-associated TCR beta chains were confirmed in vitro to be specific for cytomegalovirus antigens. The 87-base-pair reads could not distinguish some IMGT-functional V segments, including TRBV6-2 and TRBV6-3, so those segments were excluded. Linkage disequilibrium might explain the correlated functional status among segregating V segments, but an unknown experimental factor could not be ruled out. In a later analysis, the rate of TCR association differed among HLA loci, with DRB1 alleles having the most associated TCRs and HLA-C alleles having the fewest. A later genetic analysis reported fewer N-insertions in productive TCRs among donors in an Asian-associated ancestry cluster than the roughly 690-donor mean. The only immune exposure information available for the cohort was CMV serostatus. A cluster of highly shared sequence variants was judged likely to be a technical artifact of the sequencing pipeline. Cytomegalovirus status was reported to be diagnosed by the classifier with high specificity and sensitivity in both the original and validation cohorts. A further reported finding was that TCR beta sequences accurately predicted the HLA-A and HLA-B alleles for most subjects in the first cohort. Because HLA typing was unavailable for some donors at each locus, only the typed subset was used in association tests. A later genetic analysis associated a missense DCLRE1C variant with V-gene and J-gene trimming of TCR beta chains, and an independent cohort replicated the association. According to a later analysis, most CMV-associated TCR beta chains appeared to be HLA-restricted, and the HLA associations seemed to be driven largely by CMV exposure. In the study, 164 TCR beta chains were listed as associated with cytomegalovirus.

On this clone: Its cognate antigen has yet to be identified. Base qualities are missing; no much larger clone stands one base away.

In total, approximately 700 healthy bone marrow donors made up the cohort. All cohort members were sampled while nominally healthy, although unrecorded immune exposures were likely present. The donor was CMV seropositive and belonged to the group of about 290 seropositive cohort members. Each donor provided a peripheral blood sample, and peripheral blood mononuclear cells were used for TCR beta sequencing. The Qiagen DNeasy Blood Extraction Kit was used to extract genomic DNA from the blood cell samples. V sheds 4 bases and J sheds 2 bases, leaving 11 bases between their ends. From its cysteine to its phenylalanine, the CDR3 spans 14 amino acids. The entry retains the CDR3 DNA only, 42 bases that are in frame from base 1. The germline V gene encodes CDR1 LNHDA and CDR2 SQIVND (reference sequence).

The chain is assembled from TRBV19 and TRBJ1-2, and perhaps TRBD1 as D gene, on 6 matching bases. Specimen: PBMCs. The TCR sequence derives from a man aged 45 to 65 in good health and CMV-seropositive. The DNA sequence reads TGTGCCAGTAGTACCCTGACAGGAAACTATGGCTACACCTTC. It translates as CASSTLTGNYGYTF.